The 23 T cell receptor beta chains below were found in one sample sequenced in a study of blood T cell repertoires in COVID-19. TCRdb's table, derived via immunoSEQ multiplex PCR, lists solely in-frame clones and lacks some. The sample includes some 200,000 clones, about 81% of them seen just once. Sequencing was carried out using peripheral blood. The receptor set was obtained from a woman aged 70-85 years with COVID-19, enrolled during active disease.

The J gene is TRBJ2-3, the V gene TRBV5-4, with TRBD1 as a possible D gene (6 bases). CDR1 and CDR2 from the germline V gene are SGHNT and YYREEE (reference sequence). The CDR3 consists of 13 residues. V was shortened by 2 bases and J by 8 bases, with 12 bases between the two germline ends. The CDR3 sequence: CASSLQGQSTQYF. CDR3 coding DNA: TGTGCCAGCAGCTTACAGGGCCAGTCTACGCAGTATTTT.

This clone was detected once. J is TRBJ2-1 and V is TRBV7-8; D is perhaps TRBD2 (5 bases). Germline V gene lookup returns CDR1 SGHVS and CDR2 FQNEAQ. This CDR3 has 17 amino acids. Trimming removed 3 bases from V and 2 bases from J, with 17 bases in between. DNA of the CDR3: TGTGCCAGCAGCTTTCCCCGGAACGGGAACCCCTACAATGAGCAGTTCTTC. Translation gives CASSFPRNGNPYNEQFF.

In this sample, this clone turned up a few times. J is TRBJ2-1 and V is TRBV29-1; 7 nucleotides align to TRBD1. CDR3 length equals 13 residues. In germline, CDR1 is SQVTM, CDR2 ANQGSEA. Losses at the gene ends were 6 bases for V and 5 bases for J; bases not matched to a gene: 7. CDR3 coding DNA: TGCAGCGTGGCTGGACAGGTCAACAATGAGCAGTTCTTC. This translates into CSVAGQVNNEQFF.

The V gene is TRBV11-2, the J gene TRBJ2-3; the match to TRBD2 covers 11 bases. Trimming took 1 base from V and 6 from J; bases not matched to a gene: 6. CDR3 length: 16 residues. Germline V CDR1 and CDR2: SGHAT, FQNNGV. Here the CDR3 reads CASSLVSSGRWDTQYF. The CDR3 nucleotides are TGTGCCAGCAGCTTAGTGTCTAGCGGGAGGTGGGATACGCAGTATTTT.

This clone was detected only a few times. The chain has TRBV4-1 and TRBJ2-7; the D gene is possibly TRBD2 (6 bases). V lost 1 base, J lost 9 bases, and 22 bases lay in between. The CDR3 is made up of 16 amino acids. Germline V gene lookup returns CDR1 MGHRA and CDR2 YSYEKL. CDR3 DNA sequence: TGCGCCAGCAGCCAAGTGAGTCTAGCGCGACCTTCAGGGCAGTACTTC. Translating gives CASSQVSLARPSGQYF.

The rearrangement joins TRBV3-1 (or the pseudogene TRBV3-2) to TRBJ2-5; 10 bases line up with TRBD2. The CDR3 loop spans 18 amino acids. Germline values: CDR1 LGHDT, CDR2 YNNKEL (reference sequence). With 4 bases clipped from V and 2 bases from J, the junction kept 13 bases outside the gene matches. DNA for the CDR3: TGTGCCAGCAGCCCGTTGCGATCCGGGACTAGCGATCAAGAGACCCAGTACTTC. Protein sequence: CASSPLRSGTSDQETQYF.

The J gene is TRBJ2-1, the V gene TRBV5-1, with D tentatively TRBD1 (6 bases). Germline lookup yields CDR1 SGHRS and CDR2 YFSETQ. V gave up 4 bases and J gave up 7 bases, with 9 bases separating them. The CDR3 consists of 12 residues. The CDR3 is CASSDQGNEQFF. The CDR3 DNA sequence: TGCGCCAGCAGCGACCAGGGGAATGAGCAGTTCTTC.

The chain carries TRBV28 and TRBJ1-3; a weak D match, TRBD1 (5 bases). Germline-derived CDR1 and CDR2 are MDHEN and SYDVKM. V was cut by 4 bases and J by 4 bases, with 11 bases left in between. CDR3 length: 14 amino acids. The chain's CDR3 is CASSSTGVGNTIYF. CDR3 in DNA: TGTGCCAGCAGTTCCACGGGGGTCGGAAACACCATATATTTT.

J is TRBJ2-2 and V is TRBV7-9; D unclear. V was pared by 3 bases and J by 0 bases, with 5 bases between. Germline V gives CDR1 SEHNR, CDR2 FQNEAQ (reference sequence). The CDR3 consists of 14 residues. In nucleotides, the CDR3 is TGTGCCAGCAGCTTCTACTCGAACACCGGGGAGCTGTTTTTT. Encoded protein: CASSFYSNTGELFF.

This chain connects TRBV19 to TRBJ2-1, with 11 bases identical to TRBD2. V trimming: 1 base; J trimming: 6 bases; junction bases outside the gene matches: 2. The germline CDR1 and CDR2 sequences are LNHDA and SQIVND (reference sequence). This CDR3 has 15 residues. The CDR3 bases are TGTGCCAGTAGTATAGCTAGCGGGAGGATCAATGAGCAGTTCTTC. It codes for CASSIASGRINEQFF.

This sequence joins TRBV18 and TRBJ2-5, with D uncertain. Germline values: CDR1 KGHSH, CDR2 LQKENI. This CDR3 has 14 residues. V dropped 0 bases and J dropped 5 bases, with 10 bases sitting between them. This CDR3 reads CASSPPGGGETQYF. Written as DNA, the CDR3 is TGTGCCAGCTCACCACCTGGCGGTGGGGAGACCCAGTACTTC.

The rearrangement uses TRBV19 and TRBJ1-1, with D hard to call. Germline V gene data show CDR1 as LNHDA and CDR2 as SQIVND (reference sequence). Trimming stripped 10 bases from V and 3 bases from J, with 12 bases between. The length of the CDR3 is 12 residues. CDR3 nucleotides: TGTGCCACTCTTAATTCGGACACTGAAGCTTTCTTT. Translating it yields CATLNSDTEAFF.

The chain joins TRBV3-1 (or the pseudogene TRBV3-2) to TRBJ2-7; TRBD1 matches at 9 bases. This CDR3 has 14 amino acids. With 1 base clipped from V and 10 bases from J, the junction kept 8 bases outside the gene matches. Germline lookup yields CDR1 LGHDT and CDR2 YNNKEL (reference sequence). CDR3 nucleotide sequence: TGTGCCAGCAGCCAAGGAGGAGGGACAGGGAAACAGTACTTC. Amino acids: CASSQGGGTGKQYF.

This clone was recorded a few times. This chain uses TRBV7-9 with TRBJ1-1; 10 nucleotides line up with TRBD1. The CDR3 length is 15 residues. The germline V gene encodes CDR1 SEHNR and CDR2 FQNEAQ (reference sequence). V shed 5 bases and J 2 bases; nucleotides not matched to a gene: 5. The CDR3 reads CASSRDRGHNTEAFF. The CDR3 bases are TGTGCCAGCAGCAGGGACAGGGGCCATAACACTGAAGCTTTCTTT.

This chain joins TRBV24-1 and TRBJ2-7, with a weak D call TRBD1 (6 bases). The germline gives CDR1 KGHDR, CDR2 SFDVKD. Trimming pared 3 bases from V and 0 bases from J, leaving 8 bases between. The CDR3 runs to 14 residues. CDR3 sequence (DNA): TGTGCCACCAGTGATCGGGACACCTCCTACGAGCAGTACTTC. It yields the protein CATSDRDTSYEQYF.

The chain links TRBV6-4 to TRBJ2-1; no reliable D call. The CDR3 consists of 14 residues. From germline, CDR1 is MRHNA and CDR2 SNTAGT. The V end lost 3 bases, the J end lost 6 bases, and 12 bases lay between the germline ends. The CDR3 DNA follows: TGTGCCAGCAGTGAAGGAGAAAATAGCAATGAGCAGTTCTTC. Protein sequence: CASSEGENSNEQFF.

The J gene is TRBJ2-1, the V gene TRBV12-3 or TRBV12-4; unclear D gene. This CDR3 is 11 amino acids long. The V end lost 5 bases, the J end lost 8 bases, and 7 bases lay between the germline ends. The CDR3 loop reads CASSRSDEQFF. The CDR3 nucleotides read TGTGCCAGCAGTCGGAGTGATGAGCAGTTCTTC.

The chain combines TRBV28 with TRBJ1-1; a weak D match, TRBD1 (6 bases). The CDR3 consists of 13 residues. Germline lookup yields CDR1 MDHEN and CDR2 SYDVKM. The V gene lost 5 bases and the J gene lost 6 bases, with 13 bases spanning the gap. CDR3 loop: CASSPWGRAEAFF. As DNA, the CDR3 is TGTGCCAGCAGTCCATGGGGGCGGGCTGAAGCTTTCTTT. Variable domain in full (rest from reference TRBV28 and TRBJ1-1): DVKVTQSSRYLVKRTGEKVFLECVQDMDHENMFWYRQDPGLGLRLIYFSYDVKMKEKGDIPEGYSVSREKKERFSLILESASTNQTSMYLCASSPWGRAEAFFGQGTRLTVV.

This rearrangement joins TRBV18 to TRBJ2-7; tentative D call: TRBD1 (5 bases). The ends were cut back, 1 base at V and 2 bases at J, with 9 bases in the middle. Germline CDR1 reads KGHSH; CDR2 reads LQKENI. The CDR3 totals 14 residues. This CDR3 is CASSPLDTAYEQYF. Here the CDR3 DNA reads TGTGCCAGCTCACCACTGGACACGGCCTACGAGCAGTACTTC.

The chain carries TRBV15 and TRBJ1-1; 11 bases fit TRBD1. Germline V gene lookup returns CDR1 LNHNV and CDR2 YYDKDF (reference sequence). V was clipped by 1 base and J by 10 bases; unmatched bases: 5. The CDR3 is 14 residues long. Here the CDR3 DNA reads TGTGCCACCAGCAGAGGGGGACAGGGGGGTAGAGCTTTCTTT. It encodes CATSRGGQGGRAFF.

The chain employs TRBV2 and TRBJ2-7, with TRBD2 matching 13 bases. This CDR3 has 16 amino acids. Looked up from germline, CDR1 is SNHLY and CDR2 is FYNNEI. Trimming removed 7 bases from V and 0 bases from J; junction bases left unmatched: 6. CDR3 DNA sequence: TGTGCCAGCAATTTACTAGCGGGAGGGCCCTCCTACGAGCAGTACTTC. Translation gives CASNLLAGGPSYEQYF.

The CDR3 DNA sequence: TGCGCCAGCAGCTCCATATCAGGGGGCTTTGGAAACACCATATATTTT. Translating gives CASSSISGGFGNTIYF. V gene TRBV5-1 combines with J gene TRBJ1-3; 8 positions agree with TRBD1. This CDR3 spans 16 amino acids. The germline gives CDR1 SGHRS, CDR2 YFSETQ. With 3 bases clipped from V and 3 bases from J, the junction kept 8 bases outside the gene matches.

The rearrangement uses TRBV7-2 and TRBJ2-5; the match to TRBD2 covers 11 bases. CDR1 SGHTA and CDR2 FQGNSA come from the germline V gene. V gave up 3 bases and J gave up 5 bases; unmatched junction bases: 5. The CDR3 has 15 residues. The DNA for the CDR3 is TGTGCCAGCAGCTTGACTAGCGGGGCCGGGGAGACCCAGTACTTC. It yields the protein CASSLTSGAGETQYF.